These 3 T cell receptor beta chains came from one sample sequenced in a study of T cells expressing NK-cell markers. From its re-call of the 5' RACE reads, TCRdb lists each CDR3 protein once, without DNA. The table for this sample gives roughly 300,000 distinct CDR3 sequences. Sample: blood T cells: a sorted CD56 or NKG2C T cell subset, CD4+ or CD8+ T cells, or bulk PBMC T cells (not recorded which). These receptors came from a woman aged 18-69 years in good health.

The V call is TRBV20-1, the J call TRBJ2-1. The CDR3 is 13 amino acids. From germline, CDR1 is DFQATT and CDR2 SNEGSKA (reference sequence). This CDR3 is CSASGSSYNEQFF.

The gene calls are TRBV29-1 and TRBJ1-4; with no DNA, the TCRdb D assignment of TRBD1 cannot be verified. Germline CDR1 SQVTM, CDR2 ANQGSEA. The CDR3 has 15 residues. This chain's CDR3 is CSVEETGGVGEKLFF.

The chain uses TRBV6-6 and TRBJ2-2. The CDR3 extends over 13 amino acids. The germline V gene has CDR1 MNHNY and CDR2 SVGAGI (reference sequence). CDR3: CASSSVDTGELFF.